A selection of T cell receptor beta chains follows, all from one sample in a study of T cell changes during pregnancy in multiple sclerosis. The repertoire was sequenced with immunoSEQ multiplex PCR; TCRdb's copy has only in-frame clones and lacks some. The sample has about 65,000 clones, 85% to 95% seen once. The input for sequencing was CD8+ T cells from peripheral blood mononuclear cells, taken in the third trimester of pregnancy. The source is a female donor in good health, enrolled as a control in a pregnancy study. The CDR3 runs from the conserved cysteine through the conserved F or W. Fields, in order: V gene, D gene, J gene, clone size, CDR3 protein, CDR3 DNA. D genes are given only for firm matches. Not every row has a clone size; where given, it reads once, few, many or a size class.

v_call: TRBV6-1; d_call: .; j_call: TRBJ2-1; clone_size: .; cdr3_aa: CASSEPKDYHEQFF; cdr3_nt: TGTGCCAGCAGTGAACCTAAGGACTACCATGAGCAGTTCTTC
v_call: TRBV4-1; d_call: .; j_call: TRBJ2-7; clone_size: .; cdr3_aa: CASSQEAGSNSYEQYF; cdr3_nt: TGCGCCAGCAGCCAAGAGGCCGGGTCCAACTCCTACGAGCAGTACTTC
v_call: TRBV27; d_call: .; j_call: TRBJ1-2; clone_size: .; cdr3_aa: CASSQSSLYGYTF; cdr3_nt: TGTGCCAGCAGCCAATCTTCACTATATGGCTACACCTTC
v_call: TRBV4-3; d_call: .; j_call: TRBJ2-4; clone_size: .; cdr3_aa: CASSQDAGEKNIQYF; cdr3_nt: TGCGCCAGCAGCCAAGATGCAGGGGAGAAAAACATTCAGTACTTC
v_call: TRBV27; d_call: .; j_call: TRBJ2-1; clone_size: .; cdr3_aa: CASSPRRNEQFF; cdr3_nt: TGTGCCAGCAGCCCGCGGCGGAATGAGCAGTTCTTC
v_call: TRBV10-3; d_call: TRBD1; j_call: TRBJ1-2; clone_size: .; cdr3_aa: CAISGGQGNSSNYGYTF; cdr3_nt: TGTGCCATCAGTGGAGGACAGGGCAACTCTTCTAACTATGGCTACACCTTC
v_call: TRBV14; d_call: .; j_call: TRBJ2-7; clone_size: .; cdr3_aa: CASSPLAGDYEQYF; cdr3_nt: TGTGCCAGCAGCCCCCTGGCAGGGGACTACGAGCAGTACTTC
v_call: TRBV7-9; d_call: .; j_call: TRBJ1-2; clone_size: .; cdr3_aa: CASSLDQGRTYGYTF; cdr3_nt: TGTGCCAGCAGCTTAGATCAGGGCCGAACTTATGGCTACACCTTC
v_call: TRBV4-3; d_call: .; j_call: TRBJ2-7; clone_size: .; cdr3_aa: CASSQDYGGSSYEQYF; cdr3_nt: TGCGCCAGCAGCCAAGATTATGGCGGGTCCTCCTACGAGCAGTACTTC
v_call: TRBV27; d_call: .; j_call: TRBJ1-5; clone_size: .; cdr3_aa: CASRLRQDTQPQHF; cdr3_nt: TGTGCCAGCAGATTAAGACAGGACACGCAGCCCCAGCATTTT
v_call: TRBV7-9; d_call: TRBD1; j_call: TRBJ1-1; clone_size: .; cdr3_aa: CASSVPGQGNTEAFF; cdr3_nt: TGTGCCAGCAGCGTACCGGGACAGGGTAACACTGAAGCTTTCTTT
v_call: TRBV27; d_call: TRBD1; j_call: TRBJ1-1; clone_size: .; cdr3_aa: CASSLTGGNTEAFF; cdr3_nt: TGTGCCAGCAGTTTAACAGGGGGTAACACTGAAGCTTTCTTT
v_call: TRBV29-1; d_call: .; j_call: TRBJ1-4; clone_size: .; cdr3_aa: CSVEQRQGHREKLFF; cdr3_nt: TGCAGCGTTGAACAGCGGCAGGGGCACCGGGAAAAACTGTTTTTT
v_call: TRBV5-6; d_call: TRBD1; j_call: TRBJ2-7; clone_size: .; cdr3_aa: CASSTNRGRLFYEQYF; cdr3_nt: TGTGCCAGCAGCACCAACAGGGGACGCCTCTTCTACGAGCAGTACTTC
v_call: TRBV4-3; d_call: TRBD1; j_call: TRBJ2-5; clone_size: .; cdr3_aa: CASSQVGTGDMETQYF; cdr3_nt: TGCGCCAGCAGCCAAGTTGGGACAGGGGATATGGAGACCCAGTACTTC
v_call: TRBV29-1; d_call: .; j_call: TRBJ2-7; clone_size: .; cdr3_aa: CSVEAPSDRRTTYEQYF; cdr3_nt: TGCAGCGTTGAAGCCCCGTCAGACAGGCGTACTACTTACGAGCAGTACTTC
v_call: TRBV4-3; d_call: TRBD1; j_call: TRBJ1-2; clone_size: .; cdr3_aa: CASSQDSTGVHGYTF; cdr3_nt: TGCGCCAGCAGCCAAGATTCAACAGGGGTACATGGCTACACCTTC
v_call: TRBV2; d_call: TRBD1; j_call: TRBJ1-5; clone_size: .; cdr3_aa: CASSDPGQGNLLHQPQHF; cdr3_nt: TGTGCCAGCAGTGATCCGGGACAGGGAAATTTGTTGCATCAGCCCCAGCATTTT
v_call: TRBV13; d_call: TRBD1; j_call: TRBJ1-1; clone_size: .; cdr3_aa: CASSSNDRGLAFF; cdr3_nt: TGTGCCAGCAGCTCCAACGACAGGGGTTTAGCTTTCTTT
v_call: TRBV13; d_call: TRBD2; j_call: TRBJ2-1; clone_size: .; cdr3_aa: CASSLVGRGGSNEQFF; cdr3_nt: TGTGCCAGCAGCTTAGTAGGGCGGGGGGGCAGCAATGAGCAGTTCTTC
v_call: TRBV30; d_call: TRBD2; j_call: TRBJ2-1; clone_size: .; cdr3_aa: CAWSAQTSGVLSSYNEQFF; cdr3_nt: TGTGCCTGGAGCGCCCAGACTAGCGGGGTCTTGAGCTCCTACAATGAGCAGTTCTTC
v_call: TRBV7-2; d_call: .; j_call: TRBJ2-3; clone_size: .; cdr3_aa: CASRTTGDTQYF; cdr3_nt: TGTGCCAGCAGGACTACTGGGGATACGCAGTATTTT
v_call: TRBV13; d_call: .; j_call: TRBJ1-1; clone_size: .; cdr3_aa: CASSLEGGTEAFF; cdr3_nt: TGTGCCAGCAGCTTAGAGGGAGGGACTGAAGCTTTCTTT
v_call: TRBV14; d_call: TRBD1; j_call: TRBJ2-1; clone_size: .; cdr3_aa: CASSQEWDSPYSSSYNEQFF; cdr3_nt: TGTGCCAGCAGCCAAGAGTGGGACAGCCCATATTCGAGCTCCTACAATGAGCAGTTCTTC
v_call: TRBV4-3; d_call: TRBD1; j_call: TRBJ1-1; clone_size: .; cdr3_aa: CASSPGTGANTEAFF; cdr3_nt: TGCGCCAGCAGCCCCGGGACAGGGGCGAACACTGAAGCTTTCTTT
v_call: TRBV4-3; d_call: .; j_call: TRBJ1-1; clone_size: .; cdr3_aa: CASSQGQRQVNTEAFF; cdr3_nt: TGCGCCAGCAGCCAAGGACAGAGACAGGTGAACACTGAAGCTTTCTTT
v_call: TRBV7-9; d_call: .; j_call: TRBJ2-3; clone_size: .; cdr3_aa: CASSLLFVPGGRTDTQYF; cdr3_nt: TGTGCCAGCAGCCTGCTTTTCGTCCCCGGGGGGCGCACAGATACGCAGTATTTT
v_call: TRBV19; d_call: .; j_call: TRBJ1-5; clone_size: .; cdr3_aa: CASSIWQGNNQPQHF; cdr3_nt: TGTGCCAGTAGTATTTGGCAGGGGAACAATCAGCCCCAGCATTTT
v_call: TRBV5-6; d_call: TRBD1; j_call: TRBJ1-3; clone_size: .; cdr3_aa: CASSWTGSGNTIYF; cdr3_nt: TGTGCCAGCAGCTGGACAGGTTCTGGAAACACCATATATTTT
v_call: TRBV19; d_call: .; j_call: TRBJ1-1; clone_size: .; cdr3_aa: CASTQFGGGLETEAFF; cdr3_nt: TGTGCCAGTACCCAATTCGGCGGGGGGCTGGAGACTGAAGCTTTCTTT
v_call: TRBV19; d_call: .; j_call: TRBJ1-2; clone_size: once; cdr3_aa: CASTDSFFYGYTF; cdr3_nt: TGTGCCAGTACGGACAGCTTTTTCTATGGCTACACCTTC
v_call: TRBV19; d_call: .; j_call: TRBJ1-5; clone_size: .; cdr3_aa: CASSIRAGDGNQPQHF; cdr3_nt: TGTGCCAGTAGTATACGCGCGGGAGATGGCAATCAGCCCCAGCATTTT
v_call: TRBV9; d_call: TRBD1; j_call: TRBJ1-1; clone_size: few; cdr3_aa: CASSVAAGGNTEAFF; cdr3_nt: TGTGCCAGCAGCGTAGCGGCAGGGGGGAACACTGAAGCTTTCTTT
v_call: TRBV5-4; d_call: .; j_call: TRBJ2-1; clone_size: .; cdr3_aa: CASSARTVGVYNEQFF; cdr3_nt: TGTGCCAGCAGCGCCCGGACAGTCGGGGTATACAATGAGCAGTTCTTC
v_call: TRBV5-5; d_call: TRBD1; j_call: TRBJ2-5; clone_size: .; cdr3_aa: CASSLGATGGQETQYF; cdr3_nt: TGTGCCAGCAGCTTGGGAGCGACAGGGGGACAAGAGACCCAGTACTTC
v_call: TRBV27; d_call: TRBD1; j_call: TRBJ1-1; clone_size: .; cdr3_aa: CASSLSATGGTEAFF; cdr3_nt: TGTGCCAGCAGTTTATCGGCGACAGGGGGCACTGAAGCTTTCTTT
v_call: TRBV7-6; d_call: .; j_call: TRBJ2-7; clone_size: .; cdr3_aa: CASSPHDRTYEQYF; cdr3_nt: TGTGCCAGCAGCCCTCATGACAGAACCTACGAGCAGTACTTC
v_call: TRBV4-2; d_call: .; j_call: TRBJ1-1; clone_size: .; cdr3_aa: CASHSGVGTEAFF; cdr3_nt: TGTGCCAGCCACAGCGGGGTGGGCACTGAAGCTTTCTTT
v_call: TRBV4-1; d_call: .; j_call: TRBJ1-1; clone_size: few; cdr3_aa: CASSQDSREAEAFF; cdr3_nt: TGCGCCAGCAGCCAAGACTCGCGGGAGGCTGAAGCTTTCTTT
v_call: TRBV6-1; d_call: TRBD1; j_call: TRBJ1-5; clone_size: .; cdr3_aa: CASGNGTANQPQHF; cdr3_nt: TGTGCCAGCGGTAATGGGACAGCCAATCAGCCCCAGCATTTT
v_call: TRBV2; d_call: TRBD1; j_call: TRBJ2-6; clone_size: .; cdr3_aa: CASSYRDREFSGANVLTF; cdr3_nt: TGTGCCAGCAGTTACCGGGACAGGGAATTCTCTGGGGCCAACGTCCTGACTTTC
v_call: TRBV28; d_call: .; j_call: TRBJ1-1; clone_size: .; cdr3_aa: CASSPPWGLNTEAFF; cdr3_nt: TGTGCCAGCAGTCCGCCATGGGGGCTGAACACTGAAGCTTTCTTT
v_call: TRBV7-9; d_call: TRBD1; j_call: TRBJ1-1; clone_size: .; cdr3_aa: CASSSPDRGFMNTEAFF; cdr3_nt: TGTGCCAGCAGCTCCCCGGACAGGGGATTCATGAACACTGAAGCTTTCTTT
v_call: TRBV7-3; d_call: TRBD2; j_call: TRBJ2-7; clone_size: .; cdr3_aa: CASSELAGGEQYF; cdr3_nt: TGTGCCAGCAGCGAACTAGCGGGGGGAGAGCAGTACTTC
v_call: TRBV7-9; d_call: TRBD1; j_call: TRBJ2-7; clone_size: once; cdr3_aa: CASSSQKTGAPYEQYF; cdr3_nt: TGTGCCAGCAGCTCGCAAAAGACAGGGGCCCCCTACGAGCAGTACTTC
v_call: TRBV29-1; d_call: .; j_call: TRBJ1-2; clone_size: .; cdr3_aa: CSVEDPTVYGYTF; cdr3_nt: TGCAGCGTTGAAGATCCGACAGTCTATGGCTACACCTTC
v_call: TRBV6-5; d_call: TRBD1; j_call: TRBJ1-1; clone_size: .; cdr3_aa: CASSPGTENTEAFF; cdr3_nt: TGTGCCAGCAGTCCCGGGACAGAGAACACTGAAGCTTTCTTT
v_call: TRBV19; d_call: .; j_call: TRBJ1-5; clone_size: .; cdr3_aa: CASSMVRVSREGNQPQHF; cdr3_nt: TGTGCCAGTAGTATGGTCCGGGTGTCCAGGGAGGGCAATCAGCCCCAGCATTTT
v_call: TRBV27; d_call: .; j_call: TRBJ1-1; clone_size: once; cdr3_aa: CASSSHGFTEAFF; cdr3_nt: TGTGCCAGCAGTTCCCACGGGTTCACTGAAGCTTTCTTT
v_call: TRBV19; d_call: TRBD1; j_call: TRBJ2-1; clone_size: .; cdr3_aa: CASSIGQGRYNEQFF; cdr3_nt: TGTGCCAGTAGTATTGGACAGGGCCGGTACAATGAGCAGTTCTTC
v_call: TRBV12-5; d_call: .; j_call: TRBJ1-1; clone_size: .; cdr3_aa: CASGLVSKNTEAFF; cdr3_nt: TGTGCTAGTGGTTTGGTTTCTAAGAACACTGAAGCTTTCTTT
v_call: TRBV4-3; d_call: .; j_call: TRBJ1-6; clone_size: .; cdr3_aa: CASSQDSLSTILYNSPLHF; cdr3_nt: TGCGCCAGCAGCCAAGATTCGCTATCCACCATTCTCTATAATTCACCCCTCCACTTT
v_call: TRBV5-5; d_call: .; j_call: TRBJ2-5; clone_size: .; cdr3_aa: CASSFGTLKALQETQYF; cdr3_nt: TGTGCCAGCAGCTTCGGGACACTCAAGGCCCTCCAAGAGACCCAGTACTTC
v_call: TRBV29-1; d_call: .; j_call: TRBJ2-7; clone_size: .; cdr3_aa: CSVGGGRGYEQYF; cdr3_nt: TGCAGCGTTGGGGGGGGCAGGGGCTACGAGCAGTACTTC
v_call: TRBV6-1; d_call: TRBD2; j_call: TRBJ2-3; clone_size: few; cdr3_aa: CASSEASGGATDTQYF; cdr3_nt: TGTGCCAGCAGTGAGGCTAGCGGGGGGGCCACAGATACGCAGTATTTT
v_call: TRBV5-1; d_call: .; j_call: TRBJ1-4; clone_size: .; cdr3_aa: CASSAAVAATNEKLFF; cdr3_nt: TGCGCCAGCAGCGCCGCGGTGGCCGCAACTAATGAAAAACTGTTTTTT
v_call: TRBV27; d_call: .; j_call: TRBJ1-3; clone_size: .; cdr3_aa: CASSLRGSGNTIYF; cdr3_nt: TGTGCCAGCAGTTTAAGGGGCTCTGGAAACACCATATATTTT
v_call: TRBV7-9; d_call: TRBD1; j_call: TRBJ2-5; clone_size: .; cdr3_aa: CASSLKEWTGFGETQYF; cdr3_nt: TGTGCCAGCAGCTTAAAGGAGTGGACAGGTTTTGGAGAGACCCAGTACTTC